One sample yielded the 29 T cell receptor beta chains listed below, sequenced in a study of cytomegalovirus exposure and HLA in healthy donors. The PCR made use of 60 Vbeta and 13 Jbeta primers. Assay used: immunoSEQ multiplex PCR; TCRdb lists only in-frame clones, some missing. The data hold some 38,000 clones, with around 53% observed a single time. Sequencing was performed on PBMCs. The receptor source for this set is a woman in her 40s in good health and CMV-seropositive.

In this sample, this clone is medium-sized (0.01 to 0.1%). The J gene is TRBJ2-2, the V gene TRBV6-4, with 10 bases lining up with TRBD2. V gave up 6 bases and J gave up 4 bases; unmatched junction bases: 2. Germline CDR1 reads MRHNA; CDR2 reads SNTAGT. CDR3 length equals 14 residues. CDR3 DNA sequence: TGTGCCAGCAGAGCGGGGGGGCCCACCGGGGAGCTGTTTTTT. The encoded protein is CASRAGGPTGELFF.

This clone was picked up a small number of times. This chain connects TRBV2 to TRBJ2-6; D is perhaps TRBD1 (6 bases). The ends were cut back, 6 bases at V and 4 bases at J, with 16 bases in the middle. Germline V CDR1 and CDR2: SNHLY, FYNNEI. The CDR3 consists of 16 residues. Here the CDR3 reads CASRQGRESGANVLTF. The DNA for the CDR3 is TGTGCCAGCAGACAGGGCAGAGAGTCGGGGGCCAACGTCCTGACTTTC.

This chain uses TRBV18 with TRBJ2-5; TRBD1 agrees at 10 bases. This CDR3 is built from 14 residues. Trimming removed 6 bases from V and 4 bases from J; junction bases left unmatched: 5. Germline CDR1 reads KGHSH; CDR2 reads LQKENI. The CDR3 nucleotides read TGTGCCAGCTCCCAGGGACAGGGGTTAGAGACCCAGTACTTC. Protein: CASSQGQGLETQYF.

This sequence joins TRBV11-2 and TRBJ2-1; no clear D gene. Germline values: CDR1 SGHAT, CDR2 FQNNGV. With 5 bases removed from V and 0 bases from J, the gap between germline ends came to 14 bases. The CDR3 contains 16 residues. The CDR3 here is CASSRARGSSYNEQFF. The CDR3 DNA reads TGTGCCAGCAGCCGAGCCCGCGGAAGCTCCTACAATGAGCAGTTCTTC.

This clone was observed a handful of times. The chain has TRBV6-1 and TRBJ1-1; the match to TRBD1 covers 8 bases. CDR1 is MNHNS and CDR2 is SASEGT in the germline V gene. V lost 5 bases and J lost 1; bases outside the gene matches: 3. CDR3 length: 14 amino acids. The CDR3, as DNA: TGTGCCAGCAGTTTTGGGACAGGGAACACTGAAGCTTTCTTT. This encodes CASSFGTGNTEAFF.

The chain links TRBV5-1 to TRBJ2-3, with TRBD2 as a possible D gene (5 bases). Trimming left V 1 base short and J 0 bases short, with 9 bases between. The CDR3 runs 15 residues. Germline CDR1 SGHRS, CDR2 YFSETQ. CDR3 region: CASSLLGGSTDTQYF. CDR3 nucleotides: TGCGCCAGCAGCTTGCTTGGCGGGAGCACAGATACGCAGTATTTT.

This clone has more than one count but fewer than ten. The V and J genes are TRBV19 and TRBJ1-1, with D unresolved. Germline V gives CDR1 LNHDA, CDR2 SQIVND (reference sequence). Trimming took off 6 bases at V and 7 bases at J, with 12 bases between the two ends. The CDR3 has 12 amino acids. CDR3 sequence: CASSSRVGEAFF. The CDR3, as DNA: TGTGCCAGTAGCTCTCGGGTTGGTGAAGCTTTCTTT.

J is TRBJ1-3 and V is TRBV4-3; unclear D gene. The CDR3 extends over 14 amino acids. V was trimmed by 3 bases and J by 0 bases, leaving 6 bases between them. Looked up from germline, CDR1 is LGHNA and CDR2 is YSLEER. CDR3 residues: CASSHSGSGNTIYF. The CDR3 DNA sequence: TGCGCCAGCAGCCACAGTGGCTCTGGAAACACCATATATTTT.

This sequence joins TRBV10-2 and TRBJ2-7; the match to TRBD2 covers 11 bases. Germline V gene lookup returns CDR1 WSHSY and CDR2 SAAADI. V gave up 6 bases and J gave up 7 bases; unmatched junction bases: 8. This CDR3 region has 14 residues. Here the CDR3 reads CASRVTSGVGEQYF. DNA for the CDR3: TGCGCCAGCAGAGTGACTAGCGGGGTGGGGGAGCAGTACTTC.

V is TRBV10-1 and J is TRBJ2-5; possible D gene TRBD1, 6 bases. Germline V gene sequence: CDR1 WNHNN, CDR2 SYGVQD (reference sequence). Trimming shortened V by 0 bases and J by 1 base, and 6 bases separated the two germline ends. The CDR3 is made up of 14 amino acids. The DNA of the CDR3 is TGCGCCAGCAGTGAGTCGGGGGCCCAAGAGACCCAGTACTTC. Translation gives CASSESGAQETQYF.

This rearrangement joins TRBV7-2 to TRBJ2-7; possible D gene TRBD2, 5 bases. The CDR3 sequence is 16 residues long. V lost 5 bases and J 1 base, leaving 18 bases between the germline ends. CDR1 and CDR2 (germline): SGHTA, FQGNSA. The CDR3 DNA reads TGTGCCAGCAGCGAAGAGGACGGGATCCGGTCCTACGAGCAGTACTTC. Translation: CASSEEDGIRSYEQYF.

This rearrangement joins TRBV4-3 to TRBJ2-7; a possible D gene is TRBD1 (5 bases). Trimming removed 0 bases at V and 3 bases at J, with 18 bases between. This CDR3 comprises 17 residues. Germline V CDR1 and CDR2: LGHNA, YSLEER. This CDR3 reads CASSQDFRQNNDYEQYF. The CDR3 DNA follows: TGCGCCAGCAGCCAAGATTTTCGACAGAATAATGACTACGAGCAGTACTTC.

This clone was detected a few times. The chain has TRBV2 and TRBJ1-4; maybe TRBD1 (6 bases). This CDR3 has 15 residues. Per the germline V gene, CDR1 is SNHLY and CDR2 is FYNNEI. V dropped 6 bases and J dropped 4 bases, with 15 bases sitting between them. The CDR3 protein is CASRNQQGFNEKLFF. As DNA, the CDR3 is TGTGCCAGCAGAAATCAACAGGGCTTTAATGAAAAACTGTTTTTT. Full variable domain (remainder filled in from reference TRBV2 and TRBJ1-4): EPEVTQTPSHQVTQMGQEVILRCVPISNHLYFYWYRQILGQKVEFLVSFYNNEISEKSEIFDDQFSVERPDGSNFTLKIRSTKLEDSAMYFCASRNQQGFNEKLFFGSGTQLSVL.

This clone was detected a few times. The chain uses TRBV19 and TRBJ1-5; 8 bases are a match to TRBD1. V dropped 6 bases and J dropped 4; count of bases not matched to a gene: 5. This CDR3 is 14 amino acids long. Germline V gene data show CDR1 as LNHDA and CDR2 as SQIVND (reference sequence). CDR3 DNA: TGTGCCAGTAGGGGAGGGACAGGAAATCAGCCCCAGCATTTT. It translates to CASRGGTGNQPQHF.

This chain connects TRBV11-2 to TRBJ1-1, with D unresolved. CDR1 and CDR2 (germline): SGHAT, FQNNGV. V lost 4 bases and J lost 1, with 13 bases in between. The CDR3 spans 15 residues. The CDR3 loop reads CASSSMGPRNTEAFF. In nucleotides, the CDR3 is TGTGCCAGCAGCTCCATGGGCCCAAGGAACACTGAAGCTTTCTTT.

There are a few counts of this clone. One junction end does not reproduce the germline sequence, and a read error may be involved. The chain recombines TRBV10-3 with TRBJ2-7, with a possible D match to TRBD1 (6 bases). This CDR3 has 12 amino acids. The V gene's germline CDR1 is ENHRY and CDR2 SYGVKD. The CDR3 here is CASYGQPYEQYF. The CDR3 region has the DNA TGTGCCAGCTATGGACAGCCCTATGAGCAGTACTTC.

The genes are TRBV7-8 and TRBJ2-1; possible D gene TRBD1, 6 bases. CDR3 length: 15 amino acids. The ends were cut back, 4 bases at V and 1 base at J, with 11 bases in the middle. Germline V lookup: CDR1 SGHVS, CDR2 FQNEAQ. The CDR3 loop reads CASSSYQGSYNEQFF. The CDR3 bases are TGTGCCAGCAGCTCATATCAGGGGTCCTACAATGAGCAGTTCTTC.

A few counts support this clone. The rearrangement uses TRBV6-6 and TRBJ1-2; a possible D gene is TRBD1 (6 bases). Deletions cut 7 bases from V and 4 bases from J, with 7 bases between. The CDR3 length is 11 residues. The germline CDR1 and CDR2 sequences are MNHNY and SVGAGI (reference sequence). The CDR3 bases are TGTGCCAGCATAGGGGGCTATGGCTACACCTTC. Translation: CASIGGYGYTF.

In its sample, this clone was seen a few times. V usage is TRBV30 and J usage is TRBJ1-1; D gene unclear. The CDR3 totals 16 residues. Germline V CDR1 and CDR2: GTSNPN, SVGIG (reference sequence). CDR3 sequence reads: CVAEALGRNFNTEAFF. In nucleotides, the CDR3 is TGTGTCGCGGAGGCCCTGGGTCGAAATTTTAACACTGAAGCTTTCTTT. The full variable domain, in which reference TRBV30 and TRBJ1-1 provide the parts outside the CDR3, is SQTIHQWPATLVQPVGSPLSLECTVEGTSNPNLYWYRQAAGRGLQLLFYSVGIGQISSEVPQNLSASRPQDRQFILSSKKLLLSDSGFYLCVAEALGRNFNTEAFFGQGTRLTVV.

The CDR3, as DNA: TGTGCCACCAGGGACTTAATTAATGAAAAACTGTTTTTT. It translates to CATRDLINEKLFF. The chain is built from TRBV28 and TRBJ1-4; D may be TRBD1 (5 bases). Trimming cost V 10 bases and J 4 bases, with 13 bases left between them. The CDR3 spans 13 residues. Germline V gene data show CDR1 as MDHEN and CDR2 as SYDVKM.

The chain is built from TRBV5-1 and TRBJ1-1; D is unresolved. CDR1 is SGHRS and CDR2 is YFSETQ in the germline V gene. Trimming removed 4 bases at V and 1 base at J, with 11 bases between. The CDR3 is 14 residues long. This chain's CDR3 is CASSHGKANTEAFF. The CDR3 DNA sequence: TGCGCCAGCAGCCACGGTAAAGCGAACACTGAAGCTTTCTTT.

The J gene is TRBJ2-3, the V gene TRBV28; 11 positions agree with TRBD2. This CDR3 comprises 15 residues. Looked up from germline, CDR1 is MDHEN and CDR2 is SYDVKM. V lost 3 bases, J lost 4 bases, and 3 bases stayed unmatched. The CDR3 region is CASSFVAGGPDTQYF. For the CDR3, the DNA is TGTGCCAGCAGTTTCGTAGCGGGGGGGCCAGATACGCAGTATTTT.

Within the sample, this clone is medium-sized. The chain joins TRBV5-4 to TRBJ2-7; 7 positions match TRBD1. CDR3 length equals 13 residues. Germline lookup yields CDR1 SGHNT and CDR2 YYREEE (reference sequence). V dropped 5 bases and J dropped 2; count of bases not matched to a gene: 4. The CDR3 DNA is TGTGCCAGCAGTCCCGGGACAGCCTACGAGCAGTACTTC. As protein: CASSPGTAYEQYF.

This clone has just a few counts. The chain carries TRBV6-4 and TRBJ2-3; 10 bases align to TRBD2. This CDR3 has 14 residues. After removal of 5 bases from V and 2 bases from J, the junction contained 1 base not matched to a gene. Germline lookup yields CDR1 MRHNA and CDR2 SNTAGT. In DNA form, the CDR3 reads TGTGCCAGCAGTAGCGGGGGGGCCACAGATACGCAGTATTTT. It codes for CASSSGGATDTQYF.

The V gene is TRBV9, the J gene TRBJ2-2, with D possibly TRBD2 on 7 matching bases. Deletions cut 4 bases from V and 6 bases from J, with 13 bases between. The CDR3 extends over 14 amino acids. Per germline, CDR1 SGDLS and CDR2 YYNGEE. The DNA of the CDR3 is TGTGCCAGCAGCCGGGGGGCTGCCTCCGGGGAGCTGTTTTTT. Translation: CASSRGAASGELFF. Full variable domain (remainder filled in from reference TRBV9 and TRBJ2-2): DSGVTQTPKHLITATGQRVTLRCSPRSGDLSVYWYQQSLDQGLQFLIQYYNGEERAKGNILERFSAQQFPDLHSELNLSSLELGDSALYFCASSRGAASGELFFGEGSRLTVL.

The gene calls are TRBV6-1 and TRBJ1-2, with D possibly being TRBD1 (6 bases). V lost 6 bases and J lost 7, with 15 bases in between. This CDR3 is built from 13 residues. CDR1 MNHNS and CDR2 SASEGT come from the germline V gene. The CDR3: CASRPQGRGGYTF. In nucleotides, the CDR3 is TGTGCCAGCAGACCACAGGGAAGAGGTGGCTACACCTTC.

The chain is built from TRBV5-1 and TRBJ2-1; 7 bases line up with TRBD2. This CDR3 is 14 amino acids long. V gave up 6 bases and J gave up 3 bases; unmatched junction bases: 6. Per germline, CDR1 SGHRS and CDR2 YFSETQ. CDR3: CASTAAGVYNEQFF. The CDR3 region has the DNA TGCGCCAGCACTGCGGCGGGGGTCTACAATGAGCAGTTCTTC.

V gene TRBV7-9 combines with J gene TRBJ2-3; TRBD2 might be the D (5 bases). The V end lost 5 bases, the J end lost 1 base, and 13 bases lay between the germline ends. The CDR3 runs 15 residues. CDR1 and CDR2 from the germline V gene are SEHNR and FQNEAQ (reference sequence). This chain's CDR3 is CASSQGPGGTDTQYF. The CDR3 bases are TGTGCCAGCAGCCAAGGGCCCGGGGGCACAGATACGCAGTATTTT.

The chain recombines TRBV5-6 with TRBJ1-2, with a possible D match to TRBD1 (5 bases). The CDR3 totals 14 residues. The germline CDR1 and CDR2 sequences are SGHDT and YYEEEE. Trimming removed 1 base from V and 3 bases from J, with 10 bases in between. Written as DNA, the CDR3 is TGTGCCAGCAGCTTGAACCGGGACTACTATGGCTACACCTTC. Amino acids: CASSLNRDYYGYTF.